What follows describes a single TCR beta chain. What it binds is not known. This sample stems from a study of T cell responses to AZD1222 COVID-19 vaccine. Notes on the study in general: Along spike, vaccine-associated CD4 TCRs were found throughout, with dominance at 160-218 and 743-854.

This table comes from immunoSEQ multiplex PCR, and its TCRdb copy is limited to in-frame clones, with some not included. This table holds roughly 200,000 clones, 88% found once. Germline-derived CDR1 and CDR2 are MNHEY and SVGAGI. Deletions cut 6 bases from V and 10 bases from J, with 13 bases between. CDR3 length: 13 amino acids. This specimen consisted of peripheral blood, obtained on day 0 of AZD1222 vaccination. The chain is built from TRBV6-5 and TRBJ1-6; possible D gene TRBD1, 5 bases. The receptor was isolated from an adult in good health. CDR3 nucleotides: TGTGCCAGCAGCACTATTCGGGGCTCACCCCTCCACTTT. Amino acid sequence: CASSTIRGSPLHF.